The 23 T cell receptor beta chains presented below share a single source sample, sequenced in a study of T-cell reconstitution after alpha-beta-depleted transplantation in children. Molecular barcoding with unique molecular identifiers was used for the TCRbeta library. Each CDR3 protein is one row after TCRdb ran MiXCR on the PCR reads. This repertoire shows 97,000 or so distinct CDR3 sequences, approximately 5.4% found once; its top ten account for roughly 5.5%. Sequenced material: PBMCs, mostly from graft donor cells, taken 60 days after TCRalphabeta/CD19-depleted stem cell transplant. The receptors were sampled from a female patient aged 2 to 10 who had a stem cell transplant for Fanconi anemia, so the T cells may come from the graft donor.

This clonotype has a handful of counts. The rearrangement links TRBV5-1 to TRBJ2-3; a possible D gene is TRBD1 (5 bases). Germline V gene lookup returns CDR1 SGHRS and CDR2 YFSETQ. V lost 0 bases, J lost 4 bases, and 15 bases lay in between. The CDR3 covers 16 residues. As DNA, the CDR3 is TGCGCCAGCAGCTTGGGCGTCCTTCTAGGGGCAGATACGCAGTATTTT. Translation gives CASSLGVLLGADTQYF.

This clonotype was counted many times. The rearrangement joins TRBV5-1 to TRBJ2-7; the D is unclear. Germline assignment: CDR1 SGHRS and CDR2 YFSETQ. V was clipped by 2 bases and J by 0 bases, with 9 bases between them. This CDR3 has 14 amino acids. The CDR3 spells CASSFYGNSYEQYF. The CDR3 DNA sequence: TGCGCCAGCAGCTTTTATGGAAACTCCTACGAGCAGTACTTC. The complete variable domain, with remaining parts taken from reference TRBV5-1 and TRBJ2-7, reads KAGVTQTPRYLIKTRGQQVTLSCSPISGHRSVSWYQQTPGQGLQFLFEYFSETQRNKGNFPGRFSGRQFSNSRSEMNVSTLELGDSALYLCASSFYGNSYEQYFGPGTRLTVT.

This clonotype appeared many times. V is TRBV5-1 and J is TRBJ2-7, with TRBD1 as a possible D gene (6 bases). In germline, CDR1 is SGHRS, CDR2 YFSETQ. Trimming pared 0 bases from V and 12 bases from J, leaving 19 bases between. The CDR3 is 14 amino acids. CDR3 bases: TGCGCCAGCAGCTTGGGGGACACCCTTATGGACGGGTACTTC. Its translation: CASSLGDTLMDGYF.

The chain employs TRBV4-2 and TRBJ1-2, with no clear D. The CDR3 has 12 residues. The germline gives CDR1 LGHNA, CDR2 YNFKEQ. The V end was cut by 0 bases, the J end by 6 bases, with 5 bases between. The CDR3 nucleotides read TGTGCCAGCAGCCAAGAACCTCATGGCTACACCTTC. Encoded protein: CASSQEPHGYTF.

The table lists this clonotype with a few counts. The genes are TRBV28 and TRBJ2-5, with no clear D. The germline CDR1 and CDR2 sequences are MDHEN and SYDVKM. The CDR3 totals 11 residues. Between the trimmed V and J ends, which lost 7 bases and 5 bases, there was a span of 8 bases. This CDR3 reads CASTDGETQYF. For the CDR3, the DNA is TGTGCCAGCACCGACGGGGAGACCCAGTACTTC.

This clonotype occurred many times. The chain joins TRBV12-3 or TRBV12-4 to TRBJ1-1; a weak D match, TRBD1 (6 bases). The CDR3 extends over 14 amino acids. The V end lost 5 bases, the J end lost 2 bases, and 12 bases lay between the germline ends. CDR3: CASSTRGTNTEAFF. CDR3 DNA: TGTGCCAGCAGTACTAGGGGGACCAACACTGAAGCTTTCTTT.

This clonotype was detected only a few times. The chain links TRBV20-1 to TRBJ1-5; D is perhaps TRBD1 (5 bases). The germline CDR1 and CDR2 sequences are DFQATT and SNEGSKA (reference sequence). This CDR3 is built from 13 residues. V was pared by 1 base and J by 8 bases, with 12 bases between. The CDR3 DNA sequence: TGCAGTGCTAGAGGGCCAGGGTGGGAGCCCCAGCATTTT. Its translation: CSARGPGWEPQHF.

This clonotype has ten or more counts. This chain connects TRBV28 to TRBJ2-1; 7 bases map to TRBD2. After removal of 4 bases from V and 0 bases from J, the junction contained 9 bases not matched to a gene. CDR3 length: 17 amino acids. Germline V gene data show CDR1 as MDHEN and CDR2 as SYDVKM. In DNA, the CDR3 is TGTGCCAGCAGTTCCGAATACCTAGCGGCCTCCTACAATGAGCAGTTCTTC. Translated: CASSSEYLAASYNEQFF.

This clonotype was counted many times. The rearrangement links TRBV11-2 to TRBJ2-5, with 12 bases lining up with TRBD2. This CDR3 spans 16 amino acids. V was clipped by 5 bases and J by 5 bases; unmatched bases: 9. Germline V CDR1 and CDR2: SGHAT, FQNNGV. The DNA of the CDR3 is TGTGCCAGCAGCCCCATGCTAGCGGGGGGGAAGGAGACCCAGTACTTC. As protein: CASSPMLAGGKETQYF. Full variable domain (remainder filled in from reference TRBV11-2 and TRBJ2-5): EAGVAQSPRYKIIEKRQSVAFWCNPISGHATLYWYQQILGQGPKLLIQFQNNGVVDDSQLPKDRFSAERLKGVDSTLKIQPAKLEDSAVYLCASSPMLAGGKETQYFGPGTRLLVL.

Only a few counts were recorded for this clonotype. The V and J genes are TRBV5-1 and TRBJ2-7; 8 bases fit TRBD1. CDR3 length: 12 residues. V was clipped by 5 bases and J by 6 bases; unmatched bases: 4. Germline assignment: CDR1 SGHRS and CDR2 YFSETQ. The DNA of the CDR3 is TGCGCCAGCAGACCGGGGACAGGCGAGCAGTACTTC. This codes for CASRPGTGEQYF.

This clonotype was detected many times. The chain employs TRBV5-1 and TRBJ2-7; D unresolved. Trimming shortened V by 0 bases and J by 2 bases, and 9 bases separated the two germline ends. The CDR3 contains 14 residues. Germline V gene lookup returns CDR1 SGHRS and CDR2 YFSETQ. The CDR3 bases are TGCGCCAGCAGCTTGGTAGGAATCCCCTACGAGCAGTACTTC. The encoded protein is CASSLVGIPYEQYF.

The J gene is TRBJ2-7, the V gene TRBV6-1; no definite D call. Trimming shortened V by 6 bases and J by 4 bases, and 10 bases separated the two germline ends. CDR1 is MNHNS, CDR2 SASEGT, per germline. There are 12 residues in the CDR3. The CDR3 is CASSGPSYEQYF. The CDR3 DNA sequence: TGTGCCAGCAGCGGACCTTCGTACGAGCAGTACTTC.

In DNA, the CDR3 is TGTGCCAGCACCCTCCGATCCAGGGGGCTCGATACGCAGTATTTT. Its translation: CASTLRSRGLDTQYF. V usage is TRBV3-1 and J usage is TRBJ2-3; 8 bases match TRBD1. From germline, CDR1 is LGHDT and CDR2 YNNKEL (reference sequence). The V segment lost 7 bases and the J segment 6 bases; nucleotides outside the gene matches: 12. This CDR3 is 15 amino acids long.

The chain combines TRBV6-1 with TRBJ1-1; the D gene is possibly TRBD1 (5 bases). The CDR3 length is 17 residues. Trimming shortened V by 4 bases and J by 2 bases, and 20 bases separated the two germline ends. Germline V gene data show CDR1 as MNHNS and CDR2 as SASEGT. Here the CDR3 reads CASSGRDREALNTEAFF. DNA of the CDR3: TGTGCCAGCAGTGGTAGGGACCGAGAAGCACTTAACACTGAAGCTTTCTTT.

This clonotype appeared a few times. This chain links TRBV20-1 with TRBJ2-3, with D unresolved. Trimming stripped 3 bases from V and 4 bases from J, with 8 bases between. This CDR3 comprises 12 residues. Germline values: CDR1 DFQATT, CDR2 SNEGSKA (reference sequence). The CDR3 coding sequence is TGCAGTGCTAGGGATTCTCCAGATACGCAGTATTTT. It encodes CSARDSPDTQYF.

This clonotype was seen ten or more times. The CDR3 DNA sequence: TGTGCCAGCAGCCTCGGCCCCACAGCTGCATGGGGCTACACCTTC. Translation gives CASSLGPTAAWGYTF. The gene calls are TRBV3-1 and TRBJ1-2; D gene uncertain. V was trimmed by 4 bases and J by 8 bases, leaving 20 bases between them. This CDR3 has 15 residues. Germline CDR1 LGHDT, CDR2 YNNKEL (reference sequence).

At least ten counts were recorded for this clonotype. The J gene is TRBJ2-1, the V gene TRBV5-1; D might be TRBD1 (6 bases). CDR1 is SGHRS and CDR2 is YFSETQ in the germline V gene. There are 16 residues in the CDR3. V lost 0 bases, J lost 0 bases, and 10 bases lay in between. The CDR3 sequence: CASSLVPGDSYNEQFF. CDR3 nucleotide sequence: TGCGCCAGCAGCTTGGTTCCAGGGGACTCCTACAATGAGCAGTTCTTC.

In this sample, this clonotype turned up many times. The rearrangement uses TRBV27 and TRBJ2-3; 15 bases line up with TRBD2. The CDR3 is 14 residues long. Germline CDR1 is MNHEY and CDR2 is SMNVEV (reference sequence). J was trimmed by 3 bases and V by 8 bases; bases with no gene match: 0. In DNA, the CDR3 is TGTGCCAGCGGACTAGCGGGGGGGACAGATACGCAGTATTTT. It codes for CASGLAGGTDTQYF.

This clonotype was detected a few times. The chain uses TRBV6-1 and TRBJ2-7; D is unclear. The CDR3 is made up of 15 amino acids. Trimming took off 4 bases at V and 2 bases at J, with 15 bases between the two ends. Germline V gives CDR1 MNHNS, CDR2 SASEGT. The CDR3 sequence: CASSVYGTNPYEQYF. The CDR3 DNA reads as TGTGCCAGCAGTGTGTACGGTACCAACCCCTACGAGCAGTACTTC.

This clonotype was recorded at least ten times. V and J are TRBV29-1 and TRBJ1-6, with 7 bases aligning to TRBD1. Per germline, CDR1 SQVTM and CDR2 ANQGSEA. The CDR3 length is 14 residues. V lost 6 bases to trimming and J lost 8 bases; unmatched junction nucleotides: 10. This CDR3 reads CSVQTGSSHSPLHF. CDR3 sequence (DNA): TGCAGCGTGCAGACAGGGTCTTCCCATTCACCCCTCCACTTT.

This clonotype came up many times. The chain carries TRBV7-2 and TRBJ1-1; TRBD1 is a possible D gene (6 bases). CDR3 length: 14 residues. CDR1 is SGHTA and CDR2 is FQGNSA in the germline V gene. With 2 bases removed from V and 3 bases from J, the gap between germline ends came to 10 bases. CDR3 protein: CASSLRYRDTEAFF. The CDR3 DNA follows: TGTGCCAGCAGCTTACGCTACAGGGACACTGAAGCTTTCTTT.

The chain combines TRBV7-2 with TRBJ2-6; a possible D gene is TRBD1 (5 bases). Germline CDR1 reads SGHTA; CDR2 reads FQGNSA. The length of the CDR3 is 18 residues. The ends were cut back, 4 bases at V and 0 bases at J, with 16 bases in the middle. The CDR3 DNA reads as TGTGCCAGCAGCTCTCGGACACTTCTTCCCTCTGGGGCCAACGTCCTGACTTTC. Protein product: CASSSRTLLPSGANVLTF. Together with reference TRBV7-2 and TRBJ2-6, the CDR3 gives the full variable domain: GAGVSQSPSNKVTEKGKDVELRCDPISGHTALYWYRQSLGQGLEFLIYFQGNSAPDKSGLPSDRFSAERTGGSVSTLTIQRTQQEDSAVYLCASSSRTLLPSGANVLTFGAGSRLTVL.

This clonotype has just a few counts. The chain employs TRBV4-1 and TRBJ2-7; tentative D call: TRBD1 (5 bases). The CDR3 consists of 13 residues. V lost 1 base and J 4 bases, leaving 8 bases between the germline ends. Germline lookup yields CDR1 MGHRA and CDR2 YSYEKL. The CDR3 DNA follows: TGCGCCAGCAGCCAAGTCCGACAGTACGAGCAGTACTTC. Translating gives CASSQVRQYEQYF.